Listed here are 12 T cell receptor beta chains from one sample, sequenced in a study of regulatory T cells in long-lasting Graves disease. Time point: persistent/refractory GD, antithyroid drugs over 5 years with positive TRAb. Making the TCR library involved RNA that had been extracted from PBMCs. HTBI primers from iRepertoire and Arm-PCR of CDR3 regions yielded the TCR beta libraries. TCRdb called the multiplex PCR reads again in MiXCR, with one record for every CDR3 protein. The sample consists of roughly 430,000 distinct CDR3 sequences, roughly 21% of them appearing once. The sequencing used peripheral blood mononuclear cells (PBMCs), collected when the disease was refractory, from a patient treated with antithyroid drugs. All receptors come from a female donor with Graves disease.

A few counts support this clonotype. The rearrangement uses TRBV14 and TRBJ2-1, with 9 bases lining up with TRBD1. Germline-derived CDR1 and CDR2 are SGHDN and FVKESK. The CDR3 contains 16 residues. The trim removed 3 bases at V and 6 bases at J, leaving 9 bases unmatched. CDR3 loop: CASSHLGQGQGNEQFF. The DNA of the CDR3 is TGTGCCAGCAGCCATCTAGGACAGGGGCAGGGCAATGAGCAGTTCTTC.

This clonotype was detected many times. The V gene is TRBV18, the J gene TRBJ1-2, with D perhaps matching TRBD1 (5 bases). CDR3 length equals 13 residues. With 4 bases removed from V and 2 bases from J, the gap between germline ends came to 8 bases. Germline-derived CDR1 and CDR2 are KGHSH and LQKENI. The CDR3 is CASSQQENYGYTF. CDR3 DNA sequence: TGTGCCAGCTCACAACAGGAGAACTATGGCTACACCTTC.

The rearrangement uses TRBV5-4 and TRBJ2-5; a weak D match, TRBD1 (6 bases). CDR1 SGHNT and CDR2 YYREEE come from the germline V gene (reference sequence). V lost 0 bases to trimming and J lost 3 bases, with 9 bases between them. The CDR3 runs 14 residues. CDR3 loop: CASSLEAGEETQYF. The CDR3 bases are TGTGCCAGCAGCTTGGAGGCAGGGGAAGAGACCCAGTACTTC.

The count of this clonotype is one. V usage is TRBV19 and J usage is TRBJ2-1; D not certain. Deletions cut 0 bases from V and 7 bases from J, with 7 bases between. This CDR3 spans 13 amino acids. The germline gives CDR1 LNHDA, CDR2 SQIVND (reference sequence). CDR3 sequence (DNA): TGTGCCAGTAGTATAGATCCCGGGAATGAGCAGTTCTTC. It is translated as CASSIDPGNEQFF.

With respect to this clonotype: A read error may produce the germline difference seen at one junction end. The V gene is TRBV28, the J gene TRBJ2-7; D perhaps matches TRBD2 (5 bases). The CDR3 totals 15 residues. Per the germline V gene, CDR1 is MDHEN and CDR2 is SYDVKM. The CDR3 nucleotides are TGCGCCAGCAGCCCCGGGATCTCGGCGTCCTACGAGCAGTACTTC. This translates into CASSPGISASYEQYF. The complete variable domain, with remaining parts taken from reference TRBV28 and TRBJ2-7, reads DVKVTQSSRYLVKRTGEKVFLECVQDMDHENMFWYRQDPGLGLRLIYFSYDVKMKEKGDIPEGYSVSREKKERFSLILESASTNQTSMYLCASSPGISASYEQYFGPGTRLTVT.

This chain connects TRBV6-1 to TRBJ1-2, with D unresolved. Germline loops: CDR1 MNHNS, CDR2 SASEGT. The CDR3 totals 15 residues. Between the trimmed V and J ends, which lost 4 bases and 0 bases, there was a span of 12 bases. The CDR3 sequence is CASSVGVTANYGYTF. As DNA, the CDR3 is TGTGCCAGCAGTGTCGGGGTAACAGCTAACTATGGCTACACCTTC.

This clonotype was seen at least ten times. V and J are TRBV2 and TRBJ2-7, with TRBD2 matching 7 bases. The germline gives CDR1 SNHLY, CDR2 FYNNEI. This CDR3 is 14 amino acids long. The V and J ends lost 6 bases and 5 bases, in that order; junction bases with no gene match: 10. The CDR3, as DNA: TGTGCCAGCAGCGCCCGAAGGGAGGGGAACGAGCAGTACTTC. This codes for CASSARREGNEQYF.

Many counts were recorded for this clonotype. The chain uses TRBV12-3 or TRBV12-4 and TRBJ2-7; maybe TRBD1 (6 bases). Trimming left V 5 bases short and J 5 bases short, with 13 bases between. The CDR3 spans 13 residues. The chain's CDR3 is CASSAVYRDEQYF. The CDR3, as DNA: TGTGCCAGCAGTGCCGTGTACAGGGACGAGCAGTACTTC.

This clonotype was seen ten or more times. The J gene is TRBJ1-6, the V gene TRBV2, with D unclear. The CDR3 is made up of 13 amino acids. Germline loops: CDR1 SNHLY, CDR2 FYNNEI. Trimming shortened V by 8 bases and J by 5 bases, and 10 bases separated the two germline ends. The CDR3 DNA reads TGTGCCAGCGGTAATGTCGATAATTCACCCCTCCACTTT. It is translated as CASGNVDNSPLHF.

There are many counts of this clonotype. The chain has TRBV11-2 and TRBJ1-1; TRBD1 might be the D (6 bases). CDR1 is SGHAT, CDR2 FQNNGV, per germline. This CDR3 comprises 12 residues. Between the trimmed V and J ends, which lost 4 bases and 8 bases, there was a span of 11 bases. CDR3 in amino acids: CASSYRGGEAFF. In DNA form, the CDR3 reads TGTGCCAGCAGCTACCGGGGGGGCGAAGCTTTCTTT.

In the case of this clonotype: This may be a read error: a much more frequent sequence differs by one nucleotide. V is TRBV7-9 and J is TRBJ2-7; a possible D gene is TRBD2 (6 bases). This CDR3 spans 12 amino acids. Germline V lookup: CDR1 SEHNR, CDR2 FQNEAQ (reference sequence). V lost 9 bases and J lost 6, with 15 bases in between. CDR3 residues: CASWDSSREQYF. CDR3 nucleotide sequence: TGTGCCAGTTGGGACTCCTCCCGCGAGCAGTACTTC.

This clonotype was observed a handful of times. CDR3 amino acids: CSVRAGGSDTQYF. The CDR3 DNA reads TGCAGCGTTAGGGCGGGGGGGTCGGATACGCAGTATTTT. V and J are TRBV29-1 and TRBJ2-3; 9 positions agree with TRBD2. J was trimmed by 6 bases and V by 5 bases; bases with no gene match: 6. The CDR3 contains 13 residues. Germline loops: CDR1 SQVTM, CDR2 ANQGSEA.